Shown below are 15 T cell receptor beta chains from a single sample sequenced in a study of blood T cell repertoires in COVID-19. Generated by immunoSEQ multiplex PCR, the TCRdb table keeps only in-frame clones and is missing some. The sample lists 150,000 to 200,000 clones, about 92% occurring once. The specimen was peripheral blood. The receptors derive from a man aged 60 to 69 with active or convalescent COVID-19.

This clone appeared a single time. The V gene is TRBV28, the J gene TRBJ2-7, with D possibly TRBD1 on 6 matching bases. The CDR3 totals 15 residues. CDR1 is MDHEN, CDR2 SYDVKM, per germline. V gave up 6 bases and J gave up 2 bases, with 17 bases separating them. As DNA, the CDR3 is TGTGCCAGCAGGCCTGAGACAGGACAACCCTACGAGCAGTACTTC. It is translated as CASRPETGQPYEQYF.

The DNA for the CDR3 is TGTGCCATCAGCGGGACAGTCTCTGGAAACACCATATATTTT. It specifies CAISGTVSGNTIYF. The chain couples TRBV10-3 to TRBJ1-3, with 7 positions matching TRBD1. The CDR3 sequence is 14 residues long. After removal of 6 bases from V and 0 bases from J, the junction contained 2 bases not matched to a gene. Per germline, CDR1 ENHRY and CDR2 SYGVKD.

CDR3 DNA: TGCGCCAGCAGCGCCGGGACAGTGAACACTGAAGCTTTCTTT. Translation: CASSAGTVNTEAFF. The V and J genes are TRBV5-1 and TRBJ1-1; TRBD1 agrees at 7 bases. This CDR3 is 14 amino acids long. Germline V gene lookup returns CDR1 SGHRS and CDR2 YFSETQ. V shed 4 bases, J shed 0 bases, and the junction held 3 bases outside the gene matches.

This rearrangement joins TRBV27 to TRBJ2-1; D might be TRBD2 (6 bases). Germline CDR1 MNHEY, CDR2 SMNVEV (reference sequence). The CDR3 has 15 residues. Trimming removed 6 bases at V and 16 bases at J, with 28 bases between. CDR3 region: CASRIAGRTREVAFF. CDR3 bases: TGTGCCAGCAGGATTGCCGGTAGGACCAGGGAGGTCGCTTTCTTC.

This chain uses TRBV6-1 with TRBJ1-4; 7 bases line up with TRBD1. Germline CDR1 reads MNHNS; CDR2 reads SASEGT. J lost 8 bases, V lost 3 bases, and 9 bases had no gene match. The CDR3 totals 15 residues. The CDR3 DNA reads TGTGCCAGCAGTGATGGGGGGACAGAGGGGGAAAAACTGTTTTTT. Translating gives CASSDGGTEGEKLFF.

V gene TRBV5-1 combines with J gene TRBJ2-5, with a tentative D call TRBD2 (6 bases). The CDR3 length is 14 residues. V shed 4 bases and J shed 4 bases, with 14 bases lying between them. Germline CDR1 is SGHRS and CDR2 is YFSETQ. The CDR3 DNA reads TGCGCCAGCAGCCGTCCTCAAGCGGGAGAGACCCAGTACTTC. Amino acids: CASSRPQAGETQYF.

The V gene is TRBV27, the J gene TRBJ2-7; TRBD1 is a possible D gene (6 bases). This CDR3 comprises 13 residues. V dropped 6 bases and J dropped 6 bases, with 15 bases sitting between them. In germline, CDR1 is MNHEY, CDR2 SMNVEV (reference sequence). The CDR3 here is CASRDSGRVEQYF. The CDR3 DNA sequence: TGTGCCAGCAGGGACAGCGGACGTGTCGAGCAGTACTTC.

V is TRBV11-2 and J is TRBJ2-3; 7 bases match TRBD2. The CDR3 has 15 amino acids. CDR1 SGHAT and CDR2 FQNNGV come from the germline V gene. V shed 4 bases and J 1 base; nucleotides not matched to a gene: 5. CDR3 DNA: TGTGCCAGCAGCTCCCGACGGGGGGGCACAGATACGCAGTATTTT. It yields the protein CASSSRRGGTDTQYF.

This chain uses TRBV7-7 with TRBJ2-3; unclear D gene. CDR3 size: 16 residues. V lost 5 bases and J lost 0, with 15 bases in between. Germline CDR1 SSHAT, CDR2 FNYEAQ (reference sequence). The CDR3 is CASSHELCSSTDTQYF. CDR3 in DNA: TGTGCCAGCAGCCATGAACTATGCTCTAGCACAGATACGCAGTATTTT.

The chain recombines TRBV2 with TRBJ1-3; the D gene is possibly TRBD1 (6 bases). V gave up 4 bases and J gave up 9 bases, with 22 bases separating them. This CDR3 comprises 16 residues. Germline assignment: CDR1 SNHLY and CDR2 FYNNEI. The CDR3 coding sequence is TGTGCCAGCAGTGCTGACGACTTACAGGGTTGGACCACCATATATTTT. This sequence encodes CASSADDLQGWTTIYF.

The CDR3 sequence: CAISEHGQALGSYTF. The CDR3 DNA follows: TGTGCCATCAGTGAACACGGACAGGCGCTAGGTTCCTACACCTTC. The chain combines TRBV10-3 with TRBJ1-2, with 7 bases aligning to TRBD1. Germline CDR1 and CDR2: ENHRY and SYGVKD. Trimming took 3 bases from V and 10 from J; bases not matched to a gene: 14. This CDR3 region has 15 residues.

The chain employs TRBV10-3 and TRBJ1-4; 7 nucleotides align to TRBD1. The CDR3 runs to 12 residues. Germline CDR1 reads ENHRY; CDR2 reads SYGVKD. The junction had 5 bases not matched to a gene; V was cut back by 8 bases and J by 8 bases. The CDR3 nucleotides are TGTGCCATCGGACAGGACAACGAAAAACTGTTTTTT. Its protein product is CAIGQDNEKLFF.

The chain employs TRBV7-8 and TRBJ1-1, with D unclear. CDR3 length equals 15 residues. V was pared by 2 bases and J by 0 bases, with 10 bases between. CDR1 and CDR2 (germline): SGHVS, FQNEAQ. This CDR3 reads CASSLLDTLNTEAFF. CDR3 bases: TGTGCCAGCAGCTTACTTGACACGTTGAACACTGAAGCTTTCTTT.

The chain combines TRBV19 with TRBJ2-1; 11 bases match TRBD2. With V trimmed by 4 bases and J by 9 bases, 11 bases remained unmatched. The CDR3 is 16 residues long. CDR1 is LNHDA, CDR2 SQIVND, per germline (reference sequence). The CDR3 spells CASSRFLAGGQFEQFF. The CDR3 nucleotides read TGTGCCAGTAGTAGGTTTCTAGCGGGGGGACAATTTGAGCAGTTCTTC. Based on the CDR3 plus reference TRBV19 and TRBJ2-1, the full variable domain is DGGITQSPKYLFRKEGQNVTLSCEQNLNHDAMYWYRQDPGQGLRLIYYSQIVNDFQKGDIAEGYSVSREKKESFPLTVTSAQKNPTAFYLCASSRFLAGGQFEQFFGPGTRLTVL.

The CDR3 loop reads CASRTSGGSSYNEQFF. CDR3 coding DNA: TGTGCCAGCAGGACTAGCGGGGGTAGCTCCTACAATGAGCAGTTCTTC. V is TRBV7-8 and J is TRBJ2-1; TRBD2 agrees at 12 bases. V shed 6 bases, J shed 0 bases, and the junction held 3 bases outside the gene matches. Germline CDR1 SGHVS, CDR2 FQNEAQ. CDR3 length: 16 residues.